The present T cell receptor beta chain was sequenced within a study of T cell responses to AZD1222 COVID-19 vaccine. As for the study in general: Pooling of second doses given at about 4 or about 12 weeks was done. Findings and limits, study-wide: Possibly, clonal diversity was underestimated; donors were largely white British and included more females. Regions 160-218 and 743-854 dominated among vaccine-associated CD4 TCRs spanning spike.

About this clone: The target antigen is unknown.

TCRdb keeps only in-frame clones here, not all; method: immunoSEQ multiplex PCR. The table shows tens of thousands of clones, with roughly nine tenths occurring only once. The CDR3 has 16 residues. Germline loops: CDR1 SGDLS, CDR2 YYNGEE. V lost 0 bases and J lost 4, with 15 bases in between. The sequenced sample was peripheral blood, obtained on day 0 of AZD1222 vaccination. This receptor was obtained from an adult in good health. This chain links TRBV9 with TRBJ2-3; D may be TRBD1 (5 bases). The CDR3 DNA sequence: TGTGCCAGCAGCGTAGATGGGGCGAGCGTCTCAGATACGCAGTATTTT. Its protein is CASSVDGASVSDTQYF. Filled out from reference TRBV9 and TRBJ2-3, the complete variable domain reads DSGVTQTPKHLITATGQRVTLRCSPRSGDLSVYWYQQSLDQGLQFLIQYYNGEERAKGNILERFSAQQFPDLHSELNLSSLELGDSALYFCASSVDGASVSDTQYFGPGTRLTVL.